This T cell receptor (beta chain) stems from a study of low-dose radiotherapy and immunotherapy resistance in tumors (dated 2022 in TCRdb). In terms of the full investigation: In Cohort 1, each fraction delivered 0.5 Gy every 2 weeks, and the prescribed total PTV dose was 6.5 Gy. Patients were given nivolumab as a 240 mg flat dose every two weeks and ipilimumab at 1 mg/kg every six weeks, with both drugs delivered intravenously. Eight patients were included in the translational analysis: three from the first dose cohort and the first five from the second dose cohort. Cyclophosphamide 200 mg/m2 was administered intravenously every two weeks, one day before each radiation and immunotherapy administration. Patients in Cohort 2 were given 1 Gy per fraction every two weeks, for a total of 13 Gy across 26 weeks. The trial did not randomize participants into treatment groups. Patients took aspirin 300 mg orally once daily for four cycles, starting on cycle 1 day 1.

Reads for this sample came from an Illumina HiSeq 2500. Superscript III and a set of TRAV- and TRBV-specific primers were used to synthesize first-strand cDNA, so that both TCRalpha and TCRbeta chains were covered. TCRs were amplified for 20 PCR cycles with Phusion, using a constant-region primer paired with the adapter attached to the V primers. Isolated mRNA was amplified with the MessageAmp II aRNA Amplification Kit, using an approximately 17-hour in vitro transcription at 37°C. mRNA for TCR sequencing was isolated with the Dynabeads mRNA DIRECT Purification Kit. A second 25-cycle Phusion PCR added indexed Illumina adapters, and products were purified with AMPure XP beads. Concerning the study's data processing: Custom Perl scripts were used to pool TCR sequences that encoded the same protein, to remove out-of-frame sequences, and to calculate the abundance of each clonotype. Any TCR sequence supported by only a single read was excluded from analysis. The metrics used to describe the repertoires included Shannon entropy, Gini index, clonality, richness, and the frequency of TCRs shared between repertoires. TCRdb trimmed public reads at Q25 via fastp, called clones via MiXCR and kept in-frame beta chains. Each CDR3 protein appears once, grouped with its most common genes and DNA. The V and J calls come from TCRdb's annotation, not from the publication. Within this sample are some 82,000 distinct CDR3 sequences, with under 20% of them counted one time only. The leading ten clones occupy about 5.5% of the sample.

The time point label corresponds to: before trial treatment. The donors came from RACIN, which was a single-arm phase I dose-escalation trial that paired nivolumab and ipilimumab with aspirin, low-dose cyclophosphamide and low-dose radiotherapy. To be eligible, a patient needed to have an advanced solid tumor that was TIL-negative. Ten or more counts support this clonotype. No cognate antigen has been identified for it. No qualities accompany the bases; no much larger clone lies one base away. The TCR was taken from a male donor with prostate cancer. Sequenced here: PBMCs, sampled before treatment.

In nucleotides, the sequence is TGTGCCAGCAGCTTAGGGTCGGCTGGAGGCTACACCTTC. This translates into CASSLGSAGGYTF. Recombination linked TRBV7-9 to TRBJ1-2, with the D gene too uncertain to name. The CDR1 and CDR2 encoded by the germline V gene (reference sequence) are SEHNR and FQNEAQ. V is reduced by 1 base and J by 8 bases, leaving a spacing of 11 bases between them. The CDR3 goes from the cysteine to the phenylalanine over 13 residues. CDR3 DNA only is kept here, 39 bases in frame from base 1.